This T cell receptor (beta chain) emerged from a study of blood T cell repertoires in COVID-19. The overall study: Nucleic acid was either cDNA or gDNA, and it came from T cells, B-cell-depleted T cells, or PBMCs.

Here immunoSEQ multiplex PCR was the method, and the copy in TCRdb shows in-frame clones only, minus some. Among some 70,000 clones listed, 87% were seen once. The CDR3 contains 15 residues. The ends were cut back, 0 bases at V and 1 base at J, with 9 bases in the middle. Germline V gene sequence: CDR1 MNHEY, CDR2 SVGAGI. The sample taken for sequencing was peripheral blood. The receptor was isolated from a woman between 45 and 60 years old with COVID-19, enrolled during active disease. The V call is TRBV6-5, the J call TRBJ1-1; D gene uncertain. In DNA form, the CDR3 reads TGTGCCAGCAGTTACTCCCGAGGAGGGAACACTGAAGCTTTCTTT. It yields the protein CASSYSRGGNTEAFF.